This T cell receptor beta chain was sequenced for a study of T cells in Graves' hyperthyroidism and ophthalmopathy. General observations from the study: From stable hyperthyroidism, ophthalmopathy was set apart by a 13 V-J model.

With respect to this clonotype: Its specificity is unknown.

Those patients with uncontrolled infection, other autoimmune disease, pregnancy or lactation were excluded. Every diagnosis used clinical symptoms, serum thyroxine and TRAb, thyroid ultrasound and orbital computed tomography. There were TCR beta CDR3 regions amplified from RNA transcripts. First-round RT-PCR of the TCR CDR3 relied on the HTBI primer set. In TCRdb, the multiplex PCR reads were re-called with MiXCR into one record per CDR3 protein. The sample has 340,000 or so distinct CDR3 sequences, approximately 22% seen once. The clonotype comes from a woman in her fifties or sixties with Graves' hyperthyroidism. Sequencing input: blood.

This CDR3 reads CASSDYPDSGNTIYF. For the CDR3, the DNA is TGTGCCAGCAGCGATTATCCAGACTCTGGAAACACCATATATTTT. The gene calls are TRBV6-1 and TRBJ1-3; D remains ambiguous. Trimming shortened V by 6 bases and J by 0 bases, and 12 bases separated the two germline ends. The germline CDR1 and CDR2 sequences are MNHNS and SASEGT. The CDR3 totals 15 residues.